This T cell receptor (beta chain) was observed in a study of shared clonotypes between healthy human individuals. Study-wide results and caveats: Clonotype sharing among donors was expected to depend on sequencing depth.

Concerning this clone itself: Antigen unknown.

Authors' analysis steps: As immunoSEQ supplied junction-only sequences (without quality scores), filtering differed. Profiling relied on immunoSEQ multiplex PCR, and the TCRdb table lists in-frame clones only, not all of them. Clone size and the V and J calls come from that table; the DNA yielded D and trimming. The sample has around 1,100,000 clones, 77% seen once. The CDR3 totals 13 residues. V was pared by 5 bases and J by 4 bases, with 8 bases between. Germline V gives CDR1 KGHSH, CDR2 LQKENI. The sequencing sample was made of memory CD4+ T cells from PBMCs. Regarding subset: CD45RA-negative fraction. The source is a man aged 18 to 29 in good health. Some clones in this sample may be carry-over from other donors' samples. The V and J genes are TRBV18 and TRBJ2-2; maybe TRBD2 (6 bases). DNA for the CDR3: TGTGCCAGCTCAGAGGGAGGCACCGGGGAGCTGTTTTTT. Its translation is CASSEGGTGELFF. Full variable domain (missing parts from reference TRBV18 and TRBJ2-2): NAGVMQNPRHLVRRRGQEARLRCSPMKGHSHVYWYRQLPEEGLKFMVYLQKENIIDESGMPKERFSAEFPKEGPSILRIQQVVRGDSAAYFCASSEGGTGELFFGEGSRLTVL.